This T cell receptor beta chain was sequenced for a study of blood T cell repertoires in COVID-19. Assay: immunoSEQ multiplex PCR; the TCRdb copy retains only in-frame clones and omits some. The table has about 360,000 clones, 86% seen once. The sequence derives from a woman in her fifties or sixties with COVID-19, enrolled during active disease. Sequenced input: peripheral blood.

The CDR3 spells CASSLARGSTEAFF. The DNA for the CDR3 is TGTGCCAGCAGCTTAGCCAGGGGGTCAACTGAAGCTTTCTTT. This chain links TRBV7-9 with TRBJ1-1; 7 nucleotides match TRBD1. Germline values: CDR1 SEHNR, CDR2 FQNEAQ (reference sequence). The J segment lost 5 bases and the V segment lost 0 bases, leaving 3 bases of the junction unmatched. CDR3 length equals 14 residues.